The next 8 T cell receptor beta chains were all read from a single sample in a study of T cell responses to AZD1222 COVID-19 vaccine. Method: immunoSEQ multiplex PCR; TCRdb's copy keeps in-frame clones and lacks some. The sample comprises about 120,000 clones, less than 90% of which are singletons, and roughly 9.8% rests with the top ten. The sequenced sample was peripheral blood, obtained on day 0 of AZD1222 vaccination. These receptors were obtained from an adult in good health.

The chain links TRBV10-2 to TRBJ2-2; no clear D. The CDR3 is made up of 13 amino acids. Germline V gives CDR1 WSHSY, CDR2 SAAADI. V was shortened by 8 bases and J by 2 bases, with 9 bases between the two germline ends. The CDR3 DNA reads TGCGCCAGCTGCGGAGTTAACACCGGGGAGCTGTTTTTT. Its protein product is CASCGVNTGELFF.

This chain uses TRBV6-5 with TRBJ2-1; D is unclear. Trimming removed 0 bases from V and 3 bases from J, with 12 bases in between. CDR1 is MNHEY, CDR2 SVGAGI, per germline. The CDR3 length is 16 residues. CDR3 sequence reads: CASSYSRHPGYNEQFF. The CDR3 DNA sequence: TGTGCCAGCAGTTACTCGAGGCACCCAGGCTACAATGAGCAGTTCTTC.

The CDR3 DNA follows: TGCAGTGTATCTACTAATGAAAAACTGTTTTTT. It is translated as CSVSTNEKLFF. The chain uses TRBV20-1 and TRBJ1-4, with D unclear. Trimming shortened V by 7 bases and J by 2 bases, and 5 bases separated the two germline ends. Looked up from germline, CDR1 is DFQATT and CDR2 is SNEGSKA (reference sequence). The CDR3 has 11 amino acids.

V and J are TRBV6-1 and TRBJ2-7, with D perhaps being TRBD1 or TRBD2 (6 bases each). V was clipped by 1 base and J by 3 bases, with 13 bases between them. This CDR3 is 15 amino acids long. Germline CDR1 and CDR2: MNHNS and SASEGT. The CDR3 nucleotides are TGTGCCAGCAGTGAAGAAATCAGGGGAGGCTACGAGCAGTACTTC. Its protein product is CASSEEIRGGYEQYF.

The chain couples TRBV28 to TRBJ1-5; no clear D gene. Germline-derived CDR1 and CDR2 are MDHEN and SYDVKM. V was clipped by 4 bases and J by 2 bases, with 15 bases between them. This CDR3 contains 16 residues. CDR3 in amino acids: CASSSLPGGRNQPQHF. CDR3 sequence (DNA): TGTGCCAGCAGTTCCCTCCCGGGCGGGCGCAATCAGCCCCAGCATTTT.

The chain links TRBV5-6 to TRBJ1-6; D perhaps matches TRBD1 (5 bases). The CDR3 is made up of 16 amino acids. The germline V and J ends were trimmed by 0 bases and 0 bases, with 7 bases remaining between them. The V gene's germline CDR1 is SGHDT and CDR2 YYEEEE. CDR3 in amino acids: CASSLGGGSYNSPLHF. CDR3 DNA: TGTGCCAGCAGCTTGGGCGGGGGCTCCTATAATTCACCCCTCCACTTT.

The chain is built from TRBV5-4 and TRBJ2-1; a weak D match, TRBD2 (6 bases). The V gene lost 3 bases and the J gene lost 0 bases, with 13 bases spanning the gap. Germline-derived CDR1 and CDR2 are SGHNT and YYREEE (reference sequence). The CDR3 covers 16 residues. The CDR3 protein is CASSSGTQSSYNEQFF. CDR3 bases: TGTGCCAGCAGCTCTGGGACTCAAAGCTCCTACAATGAGCAGTTCTTC.

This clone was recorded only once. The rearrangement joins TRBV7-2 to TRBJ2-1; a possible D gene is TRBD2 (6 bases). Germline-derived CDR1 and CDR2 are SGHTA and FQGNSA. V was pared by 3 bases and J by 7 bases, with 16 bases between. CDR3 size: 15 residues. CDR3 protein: CASSLLGTLGNEQFF. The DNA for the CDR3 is TGTGCCAGCAGCTTGCTAGGGACTCTAGGGAATGAGCAGTTCTTC.